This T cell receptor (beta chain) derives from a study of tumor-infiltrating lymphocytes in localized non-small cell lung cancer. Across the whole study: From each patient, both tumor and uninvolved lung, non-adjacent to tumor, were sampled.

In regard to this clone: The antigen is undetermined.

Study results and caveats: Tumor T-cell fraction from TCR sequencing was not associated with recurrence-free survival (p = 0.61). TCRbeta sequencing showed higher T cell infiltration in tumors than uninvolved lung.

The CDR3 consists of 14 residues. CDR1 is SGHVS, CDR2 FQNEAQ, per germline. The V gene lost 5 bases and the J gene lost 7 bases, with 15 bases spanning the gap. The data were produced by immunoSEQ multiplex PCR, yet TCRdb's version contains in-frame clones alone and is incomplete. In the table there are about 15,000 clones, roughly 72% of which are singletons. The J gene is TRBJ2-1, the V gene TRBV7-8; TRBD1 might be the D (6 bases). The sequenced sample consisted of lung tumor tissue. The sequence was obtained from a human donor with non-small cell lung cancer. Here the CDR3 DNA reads TGTGCCAGCAGCCCGCGGACAGTCCGAAATGAGCAGTTCTTC. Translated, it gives CASSPRTVRNEQFF.